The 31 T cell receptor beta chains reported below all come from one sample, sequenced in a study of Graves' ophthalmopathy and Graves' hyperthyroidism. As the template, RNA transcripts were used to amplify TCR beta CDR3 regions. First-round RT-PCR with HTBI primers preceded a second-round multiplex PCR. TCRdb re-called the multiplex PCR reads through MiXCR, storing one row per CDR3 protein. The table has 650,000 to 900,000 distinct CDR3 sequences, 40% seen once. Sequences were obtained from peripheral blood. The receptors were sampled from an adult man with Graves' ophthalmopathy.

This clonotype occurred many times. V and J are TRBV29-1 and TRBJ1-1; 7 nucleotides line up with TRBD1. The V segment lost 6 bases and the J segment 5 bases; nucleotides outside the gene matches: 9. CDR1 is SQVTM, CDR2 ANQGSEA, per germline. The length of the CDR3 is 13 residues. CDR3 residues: CSVQRGRETEAFF. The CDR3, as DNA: TGCAGCGTCCAAAGGGGGCGGGAAACTGAAGCTTTCTTT.

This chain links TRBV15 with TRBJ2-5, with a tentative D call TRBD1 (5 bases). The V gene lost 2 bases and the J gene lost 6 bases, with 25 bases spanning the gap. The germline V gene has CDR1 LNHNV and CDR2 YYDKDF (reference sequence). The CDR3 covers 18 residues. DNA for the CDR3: TGTGCCACCAGCAGATTCTGGACGGCGGAAAGGGGCAGGCAGACCCAGTACTTC. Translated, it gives CATSRFWTAERGRQTQYF.

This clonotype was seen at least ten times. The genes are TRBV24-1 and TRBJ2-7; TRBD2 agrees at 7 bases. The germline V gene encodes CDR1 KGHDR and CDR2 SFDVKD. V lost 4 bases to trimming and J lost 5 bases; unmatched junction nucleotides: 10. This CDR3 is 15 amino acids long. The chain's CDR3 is CATSEATSLKHEQYF. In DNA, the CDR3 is TGTGCCACCAGTGAAGCGACTAGCCTGAAACACGAGCAGTACTTC.

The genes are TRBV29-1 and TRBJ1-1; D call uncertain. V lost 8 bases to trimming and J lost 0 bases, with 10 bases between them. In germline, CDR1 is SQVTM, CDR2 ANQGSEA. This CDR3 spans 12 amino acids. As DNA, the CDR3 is TGCAGCAGTGACACCATGAACACTGAAGCTTTCTTT. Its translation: CSSDTMNTEAFF.

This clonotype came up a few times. This chain's CDR3 is CASSLWGGREKLFF. In DNA, the CDR3 is TGTGCCAGCAGTTTATGGGGGGGCCGGGAAAAACTGTTTTTT. This chain uses TRBV25-1 with TRBJ1-4; the D gene is possibly TRBD1 (6 bases). The CDR3 runs to 14 residues. Germline V gene sequence: CDR1 MGHDK, CDR2 SYGVNS. The germline V and J ends were trimmed by 5 bases and 8 bases, with 15 bases remaining between them.

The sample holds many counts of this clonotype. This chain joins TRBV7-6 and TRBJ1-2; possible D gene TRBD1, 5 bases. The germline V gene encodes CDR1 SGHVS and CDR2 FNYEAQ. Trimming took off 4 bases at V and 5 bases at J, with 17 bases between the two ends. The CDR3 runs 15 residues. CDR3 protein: CASSYLGTRGYGYTF. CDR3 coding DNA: TGTGCCAGCAGCTACCTAGGGACCCGAGGGTATGGCTACACCTTC.

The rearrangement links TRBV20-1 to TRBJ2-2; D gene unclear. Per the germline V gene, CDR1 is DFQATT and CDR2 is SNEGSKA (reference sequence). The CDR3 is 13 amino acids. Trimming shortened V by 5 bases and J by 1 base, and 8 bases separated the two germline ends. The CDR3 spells CSARWGNTGELFF. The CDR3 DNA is TGCAGTGCTCGGTGGGGGAACACCGGGGAGCTGTTTTTT.

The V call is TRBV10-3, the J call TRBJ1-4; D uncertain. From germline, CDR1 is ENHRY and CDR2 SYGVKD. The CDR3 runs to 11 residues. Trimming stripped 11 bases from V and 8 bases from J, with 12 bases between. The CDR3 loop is CAVSVGEKLFF. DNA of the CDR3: TGTGCCGTTAGTGTTGGAGAAAAACTGTTTTTT.

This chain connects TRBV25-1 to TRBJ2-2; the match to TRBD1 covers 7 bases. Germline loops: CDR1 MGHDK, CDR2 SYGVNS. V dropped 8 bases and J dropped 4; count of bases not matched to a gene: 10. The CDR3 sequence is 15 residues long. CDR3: CASVGTASTTGELFF. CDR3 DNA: TGTGCCAGCGTGGGGACAGCCAGCACCACCGGGGAGCTGTTTTTT.

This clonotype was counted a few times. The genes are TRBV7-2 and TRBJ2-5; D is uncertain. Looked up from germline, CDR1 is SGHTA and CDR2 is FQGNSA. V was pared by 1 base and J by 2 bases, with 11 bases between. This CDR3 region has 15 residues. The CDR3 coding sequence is TGTGCCAGCAGCTTAGATGGGCGGCTACAAGAGACCCAGTACTTC. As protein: CASSLDGRLQETQYF.

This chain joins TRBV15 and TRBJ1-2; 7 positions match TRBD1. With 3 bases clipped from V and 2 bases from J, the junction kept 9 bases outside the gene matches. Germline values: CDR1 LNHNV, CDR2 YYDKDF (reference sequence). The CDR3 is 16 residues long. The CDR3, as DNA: TGTGCCACCAGCAGCCTGGGACAGCAGAGGAACTATGGCTACACCTTC. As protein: CATSSLGQQRNYGYTF.

The CDR3 DNA follows: TGTGCCATCAGCGGGGAGGACCGCTCTGGGGCCAACGTCCTGACTTTC. Protein: CAISGEDRSGANVLTF. V is TRBV10-3 and J is TRBJ2-6; possible D gene TRBD2, 6 bases. V was clipped by 6 bases and J by 0 bases, with 12 bases between them. The CDR3 spans 16 residues. Germline CDR1 is ENHRY and CDR2 is SYGVKD.

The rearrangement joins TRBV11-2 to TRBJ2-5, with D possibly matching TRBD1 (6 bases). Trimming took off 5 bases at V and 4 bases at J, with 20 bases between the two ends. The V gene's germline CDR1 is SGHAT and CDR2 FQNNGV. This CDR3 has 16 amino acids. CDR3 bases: TGTGCCAGCAGCCCCACCATGCAGGGACATCCAGAGACCCAGTACTTC. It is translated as CASSPTMQGHPETQYF.

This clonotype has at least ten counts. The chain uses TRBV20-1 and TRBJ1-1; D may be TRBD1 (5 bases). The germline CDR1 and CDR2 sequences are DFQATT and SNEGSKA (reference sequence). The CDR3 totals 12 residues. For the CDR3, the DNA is TGCAGCCTAGACGGGGGGAACACTGAAGCTTTCTTT. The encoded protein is CSLDGGNTEAFF.

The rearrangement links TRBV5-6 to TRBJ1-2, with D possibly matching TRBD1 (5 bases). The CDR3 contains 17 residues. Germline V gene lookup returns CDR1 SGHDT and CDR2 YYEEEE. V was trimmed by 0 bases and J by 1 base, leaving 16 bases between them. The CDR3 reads CASSLEGSGAFNYGYTF. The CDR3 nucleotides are TGTGCCAGCAGCTTGGAGGGGAGCGGGGCCTTTAACTATGGCTACACCTTC.

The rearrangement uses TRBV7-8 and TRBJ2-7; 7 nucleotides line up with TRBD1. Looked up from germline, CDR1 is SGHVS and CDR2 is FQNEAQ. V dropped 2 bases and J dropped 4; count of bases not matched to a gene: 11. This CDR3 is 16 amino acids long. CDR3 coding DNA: TGTGCCAGCAGCTTACGAATCGACAGGGTCTTTTACGAGCAGTACTTC. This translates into CASSLRIDRVFYEQYF.

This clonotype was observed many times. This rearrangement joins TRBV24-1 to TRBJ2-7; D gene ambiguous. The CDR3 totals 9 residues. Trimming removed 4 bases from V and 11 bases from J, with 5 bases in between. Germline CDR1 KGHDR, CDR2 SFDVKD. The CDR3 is CATSDPEYF. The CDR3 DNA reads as TGTGCCACCAGTGACCCGGAGTACTTC.

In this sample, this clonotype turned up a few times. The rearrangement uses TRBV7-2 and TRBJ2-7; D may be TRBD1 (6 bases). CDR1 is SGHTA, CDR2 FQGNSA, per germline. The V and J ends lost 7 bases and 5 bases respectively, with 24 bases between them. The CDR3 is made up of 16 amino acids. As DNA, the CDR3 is TGTGCCAGCATCCCACCTTTGGACAGATTGTACGACGAGCAGTACTTC. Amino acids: CASIPPLDRLYDEQYF. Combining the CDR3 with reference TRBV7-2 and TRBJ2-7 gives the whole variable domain GAGVSQSPSNKVTEKGKDVELRCDPISGHTALYWYRQSLGQGLEFLIYFQGNSAPDKSGLPSDRFSAERTGGSVSTLTIQRTQQEDSAVYLCASIPPLDRLYDEQYFGPGTRLTVT.

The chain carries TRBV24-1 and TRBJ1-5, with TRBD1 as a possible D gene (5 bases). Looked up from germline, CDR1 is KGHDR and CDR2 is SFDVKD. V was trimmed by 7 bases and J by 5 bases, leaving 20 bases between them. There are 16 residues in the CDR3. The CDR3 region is CATSSPGPQGDQPQHF. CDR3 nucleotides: TGTGCCACCAGCAGCCCGGGTCCGCAGGGAGATCAGCCCCAGCATTTT.

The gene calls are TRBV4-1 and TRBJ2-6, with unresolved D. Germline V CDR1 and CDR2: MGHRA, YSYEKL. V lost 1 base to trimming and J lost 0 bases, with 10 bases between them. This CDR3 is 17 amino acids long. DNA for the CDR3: TGCGCCAGCAGCCAAGCTCTCCAGGCCTCTGGGGCCAACGTCCTGACTTTC. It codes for CASSQALQASGANVLTF.

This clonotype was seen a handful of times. The CDR3 DNA is TGTGCCAGCAGTGAATCCTTCTGGGAAAAACTGTTTTTT. Translation gives CASSESFWEKLFF. The rearrangement joins TRBV6-6 to TRBJ1-4; D is unclear. Trimming shortened V by 5 bases and J by 8 bases, and 12 bases separated the two germline ends. The CDR3 covers 13 residues. Germline loops: CDR1 MNHNY, CDR2 SVGAGI (reference sequence).

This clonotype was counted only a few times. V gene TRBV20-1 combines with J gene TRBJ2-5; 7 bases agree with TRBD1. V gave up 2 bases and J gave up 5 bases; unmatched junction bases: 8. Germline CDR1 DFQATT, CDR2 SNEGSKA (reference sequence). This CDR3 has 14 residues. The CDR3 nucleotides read TGCAGTGCTAGAAGGGGGCTAGAGGGTGAGACCCAGTACTTC. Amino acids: CSARRGLEGETQYF.

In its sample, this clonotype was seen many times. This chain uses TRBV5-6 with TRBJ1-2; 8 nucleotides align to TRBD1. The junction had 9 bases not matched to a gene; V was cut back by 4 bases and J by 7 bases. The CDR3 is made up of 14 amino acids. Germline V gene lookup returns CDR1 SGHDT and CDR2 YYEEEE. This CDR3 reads CASSPTGTGSGYTF. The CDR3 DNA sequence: TGTGCCAGCAGCCCCACCGGGACAGGCTCTGGCTACACCTTC.

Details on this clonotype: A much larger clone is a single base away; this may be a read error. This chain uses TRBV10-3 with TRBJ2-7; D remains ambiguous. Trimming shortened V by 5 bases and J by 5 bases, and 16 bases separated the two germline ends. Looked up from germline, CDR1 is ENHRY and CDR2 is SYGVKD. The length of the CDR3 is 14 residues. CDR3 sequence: CAISWPSTLNEQYF. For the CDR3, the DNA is TGTGCCATCAGTTGGCCGAGCACCCTGAACGAGCAGTACTTC.

In DNA form, the CDR3 reads TGTGCCAGCAGCTTATCAGGGACAGGGGGCGGTTACGGCTACACCTTC. This codes for CASSLSGTGGGYGYTF. The genes are TRBV7-9 and TRBJ1-2, with 12 bases identical to TRBD1. This CDR3 is built from 16 residues. Trimming took 2 bases from V and 8 from J; bases not matched to a gene: 9. Germline CDR1 reads SEHNR; CDR2 reads FQNEAQ (reference sequence).

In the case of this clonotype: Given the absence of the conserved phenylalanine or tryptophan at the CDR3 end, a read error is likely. CDR3 coding DNA: TGTGCCAGCAGCCAGGAGTCTGGGGTGGTTGGTCCCCAGCATGTT. Protein: CASSQESGVVGPQHV. The V and J genes are TRBV25-1 and TRBJ1-5; D remains unclear. Germline V gene lookup returns CDR1 MGHDK and CDR2 SYGVNS. This CDR3 has 15 residues. Trimming took off 6 bases at V and 10 bases at J, with 22 bases between the two ends.

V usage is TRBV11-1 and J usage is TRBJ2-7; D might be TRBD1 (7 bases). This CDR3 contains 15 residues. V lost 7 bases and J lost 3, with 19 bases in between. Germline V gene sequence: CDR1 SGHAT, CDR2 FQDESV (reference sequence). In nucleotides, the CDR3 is TGTGCCAGCATCTCCGAGGGGGGACAGAACTACGAGCAGTACTTC. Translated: CASISEGGQNYEQYF.

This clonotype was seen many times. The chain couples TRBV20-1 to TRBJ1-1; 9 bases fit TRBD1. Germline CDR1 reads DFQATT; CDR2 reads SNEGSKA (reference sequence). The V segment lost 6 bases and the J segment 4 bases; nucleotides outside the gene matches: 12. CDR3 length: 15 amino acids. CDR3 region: CSARSRNRGPTEAFF. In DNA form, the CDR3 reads TGCAGTGCGCGTTCCCGAAACAGGGGGCCCACTGAAGCTTTCTTT.

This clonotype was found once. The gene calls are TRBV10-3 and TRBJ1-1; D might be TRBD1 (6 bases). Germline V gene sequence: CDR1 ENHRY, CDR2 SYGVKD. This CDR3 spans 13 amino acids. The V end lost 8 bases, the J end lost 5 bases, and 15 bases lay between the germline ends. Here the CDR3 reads CAIGGDTGTEAFF. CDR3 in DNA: TGTGCCATCGGAGGGGACACAGGAACTGAAGCTTTCTTT.

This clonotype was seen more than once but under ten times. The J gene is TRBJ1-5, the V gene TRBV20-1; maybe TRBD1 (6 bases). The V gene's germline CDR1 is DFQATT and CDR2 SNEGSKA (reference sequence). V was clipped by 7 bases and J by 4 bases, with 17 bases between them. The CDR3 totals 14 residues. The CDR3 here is CSGSAYRDNQPQHF. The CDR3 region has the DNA TGCAGTGGGTCCGCATACAGGGATAATCAGCCCCAGCATTTT.

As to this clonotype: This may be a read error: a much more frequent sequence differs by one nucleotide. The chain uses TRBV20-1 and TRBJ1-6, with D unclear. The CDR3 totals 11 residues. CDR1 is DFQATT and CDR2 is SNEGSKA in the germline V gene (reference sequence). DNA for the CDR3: TGCAGTGCCGCTCAGTTAGAGGCCCTCCGCTTT. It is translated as CSAAQLEALRF.